Shown below are 12 T cell receptor beta chains from a single sample sequenced in a study of blood T cell repertoires in COVID-19 (dated by TCRdb to 2018 to 2021). Preparation of the library involved the immunoSEQ multiplex PCR assay. In its TCRdb copy, this immuneACCESS table keeps in-frame sequences only and misses some clones. Where compared with another copy, unresolved V genes explain less than half of these, and the others have no known cause. Counted in this sample were about 180,000 clones; around 87% of them appeared once. Jointly, the top ten make up approximately 2.7% of the sample. Sequenced input: peripheral blood. The receptors were sampled from a man aged 35-49 years with active or convalescent COVID-19.

The gene calls are TRBV6-1 and TRBJ1-2; perhaps TRBD1 as D (5 bases). V was shortened by 2 bases and J by 5 bases, with 9 bases between the two germline ends. Germline V CDR1 and CDR2: MNHNS, SASEGT. The CDR3 contains 13 residues. DNA of the CDR3: TGTGCCAGCAGTGAACGGGGGACGTATGGCTACACCTTC. Its translation is CASSERGTYGYTF.

The chain couples TRBV5-4 to TRBJ2-3; TRBD2 aligns across 7 bases. Looked up from germline, CDR1 is SGHNT and CDR2 is YYREEE (reference sequence). V trimming: 4 bases; J trimming: 6 bases; junction bases outside the gene matches: 14. The CDR3 has 16 amino acids. Here the CDR3 reads CASSGRDRGHRDTQYF. DNA of the CDR3: TGTGCCAGCAGCGGGAGGGACCGTGGGCATCGGGATACGCAGTATTTT.

This chain joins TRBV2 and TRBJ2-7, with TRBD1 as a possible D gene (6 bases). Deletions cut 8 bases from V and 2 bases from J, with 10 bases between. The length of the CDR3 is 12 residues. Germline CDR1 is SNHLY and CDR2 is FYNNEI. The CDR3 DNA is TGTGCCAGCCGGGACATCGCCTACGAGCAGTACTTC. This gives the protein CASRDIAYEQYF. Full variable domain (remainder filled in from reference TRBV2 and TRBJ2-7): EPEVTQTPSHQVTQMGQEVILRCVPISNHLYFYWYRQILGQKVEFLVSFYNNEISEKSEIFDDQFSVERPDGSNFTLKIRSTKLEDSAMYFCASRDIAYEQYFGPGTRLTVT.

This rearrangement joins TRBV4-3 to TRBJ1-1, with 7 bases fitting TRBD1. CDR3 length: 18 residues. Germline V gene data show CDR1 as LGHNA and CDR2 as YSLEER. V dropped 0 bases and J dropped 3; count of bases not matched to a gene: 13. CDR3 bases: TGCGCCAGCAGCCAAGATAGTAGGGGGCGCGTAAGGTACACTGAAGCTTTCTTT. Translated, it gives CASSQDSRGRVRYTEAFF.

The rearrangement uses TRBV27 and TRBJ2-7; D gene unclear. Germline V gene lookup returns CDR1 MNHEY and CDR2 SMNVEV (reference sequence). This CDR3 comprises 14 residues. Trimming shortened V by 1 base and J by 0 bases, and 7 bases separated the two germline ends. CDR3 DNA sequence: TGTGCCAGCAGTTTATTGGCGGTCTCCTACGAGCAGTACTTC. It yields the protein CASSLLAVSYEQYF.

The CDR3 spells CACRRRGGGEQFF. CDR3 coding DNA: TGTGCCTGCCGTCGGAGGGGGGGAGGTGAGCAGTTCTTC. J is TRBJ2-1 and V is TRBV5-4, with a possible D match to TRBD2 (7 bases). The germline gives CDR1 SGHNT, CDR2 YYREEE (reference sequence). Trimming took 10 bases from V and 9 from J, leaving 20 bases between them. This CDR3 has 13 residues.

This clone was observed a few times. The chain couples TRBV3-1 (or the pseudogene TRBV3-2) to TRBJ1-1, with 7 bases fitting TRBD1. Trimming cost V 5 bases and J 5 bases; bases outside gene matches: 11. Per germline, CDR1 LGHDT and CDR2 YNNKEL (reference sequence). The CDR3 totals 15 residues. CDR3 sequence reads: CASSYHRGEGTEAFF. In DNA form, the CDR3 reads TGTGCCAGCAGCTACCACAGGGGAGAGGGAACTGAAGCTTTCTTT.

This clone was detected only once. The chain recombines TRBV25-1 with TRBJ1-5; D ambiguous. The CDR3 extends over 14 amino acids. In germline, CDR1 is MGHDK, CDR2 SYGVNS. The germline V and J ends were trimmed by 4 bases and 4 bases, with 11 bases remaining between them. The CDR3 protein is CASSGPPGNQPQHF. CDR3 nucleotide sequence: TGTGCCAGCAGTGGCCCCCCGGGAAATCAGCCCCAGCATTTT.

The chain has TRBV7-3 and TRBJ2-5, with D possibly being TRBD1 (5 bases). Trimming took 0 bases from V and 4 from J, leaving 12 bases between them. CDR1 is SGHTA and CDR2 is FQGTGA in the germline V gene. This CDR3 contains 15 residues. CDR3 loop: CASSLTGQGGETQYF. The CDR3 DNA follows: TGTGCCAGCAGCTTAACGGGGCAGGGCGGAGAGACCCAGTACTTC.

V and J are TRBV5-1 and TRBJ1-1; D is unclear. CDR1 and CDR2 (germline): SGHRS, YFSETQ. The CDR3 sequence is 13 residues long. Trimming shortened V by 0 bases and J by 9 bases, and 12 bases separated the two germline ends. The CDR3 sequence: CASSLGREFQAFF. DNA for the CDR3: TGCGCCAGCAGCTTGGGGAGGGAATTTCAAGCTTTCTTT.

The chain is built from TRBV6-2 or TRBV6-3 and TRBJ2-2, with unresolved D. The germline gives CDR1 MNHEY, CDR2 SVGEGT. The V end was cut by 5 bases, the J end by 2 bases, with 9 bases between. The CDR3 has 14 amino acids. The CDR3 protein is CASSPGRNTGELFF. The CDR3, as DNA: TGTGCCAGCAGTCCGGGTCGTAACACCGGGGAGCTGTTTTTT.

The CDR3 loop is CASSLGGNSPLHF. CDR3 bases: TGTGCCAGCAGCTTAGGAGGGAATTCACCCCTCCACTTT. V is TRBV7-3 and J is TRBJ1-6; unclear D gene. Looked up from germline, CDR1 is SGHTA and CDR2 is FQGTGA. V lost 2 bases, J lost 7 bases, and 6 bases lay in between. The CDR3 runs 13 residues.